The next 9 T cell receptor beta chains were all read from a single sample in a study of OX40 agonist ivuxolimab in advanced cancers. Library creation used the immunoSEQ multiplex PCR assay. Entries here come from immuneACCESS through TCRdb and include only in-frame sequences with V and J called. Some clones fail to appear in such tables; in the studies checked, an unresolved V gene covers under half of the shortfall, and the cause of the remainder is unknown. Here the sample has about 32,000 clones; over 80% occur a single time. The ten largest clonotypes hold under 5.5% of the sample. The specimen comprised CD4+ or CD8+ T cells sorted from blood, sampled in a trial of the OX40 agonist ivuxolimab. The receptors here all came from an adult with an advanced solid tumor such as melanoma, head and neck, liver or kidney cancer.

This clone was counted a few times. This chain joins TRBV10-1 and TRBJ2-1, with unresolved D. CDR3 length: 13 amino acids. V lost 2 bases and J lost 4, with 6 bases in between. From germline, CDR1 is WNHNN and CDR2 SYGVQD (reference sequence). In DNA form, the CDR3 reads TGCGCCAGCAGTGAGGGCAGGTACAATGAGCAGTTCTTC. Translating it yields CASSEGRYNEQFF.

The chain recombines TRBV4-1 with TRBJ2-5; D is undetermined. This CDR3 is built from 12 residues. V was clipped by 4 bases and J by 4 bases, with 7 bases between them. Germline V lookup: CDR1 MGHRA, CDR2 YSYEKL. CDR3 residues: CASSLDGETQYF. The CDR3 DNA follows: TGCGCCAGCAGCCTCGATGGAGAGACCCAGTACTTC.

The gene calls are TRBV7-8 and TRBJ2-5, with 7 bases aligning to TRBD1. V lost 4 bases, J lost 5 bases, and 7 bases stayed unmatched. Looked up from germline, CDR1 is SGHVS and CDR2 is FQNEAQ. The CDR3 runs 14 residues. The CDR3 bases are TGTGCCAGCAGCTACTACAGGGGCGGGGAGACCCAGTACTTC. This encodes CASSYYRGGETQYF.

This chain links TRBV27 with TRBJ2-3; TRBD2 aligns across 7 bases. CDR3 size: 14 residues. V was pared by 7 bases and J by 1 base, with 5 bases of the junction left unmatched. Per the germline V gene, CDR1 is MNHEY and CDR2 is SMNVEV (reference sequence). CDR3: CASTRLAGTDTQYF. The DNA of the CDR3 is TGTGCCAGCACCCGGCTAGCGGGCACAGATACGCAGTATTTT.

The chain combines TRBV7-9 with TRBJ2-1; D gene uncertain. CDR3 size: 12 residues. Germline CDR1 is SEHNR and CDR2 is FQNEAQ (reference sequence). The CDR3 protein is CACGSSYNEQFF. The CDR3 DNA follows: TGTGCATGCGGCAGCTCCTACAATGAGCAGTTCTTC.

The chain carries TRBV11-3 and TRBJ2-7, with 7 bases aligning to TRBD1. Losses at the gene ends were 5 bases for V and 4 bases for J; bases not matched to a gene: 5. The germline V gene encodes CDR1 SGHNT and CDR2 YENEEA. This CDR3 spans 13 amino acids. The CDR3 spells CASSERDRYEQYF. In nucleotides, the CDR3 is TGTGCCAGCAGCGAAAGGGACAGATACGAGCAGTACTTC.

The V gene is TRBV11-2, the J gene TRBJ2-1; 15 nucleotides match TRBD2. CDR3 length: 18 amino acids. V lost 5 bases and J lost 7; bases outside the gene matches: 12. CDR1 is SGHAT and CDR2 is FQNNGV in the germline V gene. The CDR3 DNA is TGTGCCAGCAGCCCCACTTTAACCGGGACTAGCGGGAGGAATGAGCAGTTCTTC. This sequence encodes CASSPTLTGTSGRNEQFF.

The chain has TRBV28 and TRBJ2-1; 8 nucleotides agree with TRBD1. This CDR3 is built from 13 residues. The J segment lost 9 bases and the V segment lost 10 bases, leaving 11 bases of the junction unmatched. Per the germline V gene, CDR1 is MDHEN and CDR2 is SYDVKM. The CDR3, as DNA: TGTGCCACCAAGACAGGGGCCAAGAGTGAGCAGTTCTTC. Protein: CATKTGAKSEQFF.

The chain has TRBV5-6 and TRBJ1-2, with unresolved D. Looked up from germline, CDR1 is SGHDT and CDR2 is YYEEEE. The CDR3 has 12 amino acids. With 1 base removed from V and 8 bases from J, the gap between germline ends came to 9 bases. The CDR3 region is CASSLLAGGYTF. Here the CDR3 DNA reads TGTGCCAGCAGCTTGTTGGCGGGGGGCTACACCTTC.